This T cell receptor (beta chain) emerged from a study of control samples from healthy donors and cancer patients. Assay: immunoSEQ multiplex PCR; the TCRdb copy retains only in-frame clones and omits some. The sample contains 150,000 or so clones, over 85% of which appear only once. The CDR3 has 17 residues. J lost 3 bases, V lost 2 bases, and 5 bases had no gene match. Germline V gene lookup returns CDR1 MNHEY and CDR2 SMNVEV (reference sequence). Only one count was recorded for this clone. Sequencing was carried out using blood. The rearrangement joins TRBV27 to TRBJ2-2, with 11 bases identical to TRBD2. The TCR originated in a man in his forties or fifties in good health. The CDR3 protein is CASSLARTSGYTGELFF. Here the CDR3 DNA reads TGTGCCAGCAGTTTAGCTAGGACTAGCGGGTACACCGGGGAGCTGTTTTTT.